This TCR beta chain originates from a study of blood T cells in healthy people across ages. This clonotype was detected many times. A second about 6 to 11 cycle PCR used barcoded and J-beta primers. From the 5' RACE reads, TCRdb called clonotypes with MiXCR, one entry per CDR3 protein. The profile shows around 670,000 distinct CDR3 sequences, 25% to 30% of them singletons. The CDR3 runs 15 residues. Germline V gives CDR1 SGHTA, CDR2 FQGNSA. V was clipped by 4 bases and J by 3 bases; unmatched bases: 6. The J gene is TRBJ2-7, the V gene TRBV7-2; 10 bases are a match to TRBD1. Sample: blood. The source of this sequence is a woman of 80 years or more in good health. Here the CDR3 reads CASSYSGTGDYEQYF. In DNA form, the CDR3 reads TGTGCCAGCAGCTACAGTGGGACAGGGGACTACGAGCAGTACTTC.